This T cell receptor beta chain was captured by sequencing in a study of beta chain features in type 1 diabetes. On the study more broadly: Healthy donors resembled patients in age, gender and cell yields. Findings and limits, study-wide: The naive, central memory and Treg TCRB repertoires looked more alike in patients than they did in healthy donors.

J lost 5 bases, V lost 5 bases, and 10 bases had no gene match. The germline gives CDR1 SEHNR, CDR2 FQNEAQ (reference sequence). This CDR3 has 15 amino acids. Each of the sorted populations had a purity greater than 98%. This clone was detected a few times. No antigen is known for it. Isolated RNA was reverse transcribed in full, so expressed TCRB transcripts were sequenced. Several million reads were obtained on average from naive, central memory and regulatory T cell samples. Assay used: immunoSEQ multiplex PCR; TCRdb lists only in-frame clones, some missing. The sample lists some 330,000 clones, roughly 9.6% seen once, with more than 0.015% in the top ten.

The receptor's source is a woman in her 30s in good health. The rearrangement uses TRBV7-9 and TRBJ2-5; the match to TRBD2 covers 8 bases. What was sequenced was naive CD4+ T cells from blood. In DNA, the CDR3 is TGTGCCAGCAGCCCAGGAAAGCGGGAGCAGGAGACCCAGTACTTC. This sequence encodes CASSPGKREQETQYF.